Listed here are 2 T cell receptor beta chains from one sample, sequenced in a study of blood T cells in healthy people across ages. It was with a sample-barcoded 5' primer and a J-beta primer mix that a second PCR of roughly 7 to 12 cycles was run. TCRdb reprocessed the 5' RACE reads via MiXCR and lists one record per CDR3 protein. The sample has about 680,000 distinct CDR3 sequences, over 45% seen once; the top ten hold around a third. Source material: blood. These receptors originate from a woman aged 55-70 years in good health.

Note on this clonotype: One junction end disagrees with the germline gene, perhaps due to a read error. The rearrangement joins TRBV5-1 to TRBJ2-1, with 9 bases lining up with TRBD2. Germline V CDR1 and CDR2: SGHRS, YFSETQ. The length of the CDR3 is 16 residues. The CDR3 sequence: CASSFLAGNLVNKQFF. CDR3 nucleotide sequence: TGCGCCAGCAGCTTCCTAGCGGGAAATTTGGTCAATAAGCAGTTCTTC. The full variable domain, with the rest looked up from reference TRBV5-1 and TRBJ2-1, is KAGVTQTPRYLIKTRGQQVTLSCSPISGHRSVSWYQQTPGQGLQFLFEYFSETQRNKGNFPGRFSGRQFSNSRSEMNVSTLELGDSALYLCASSFLAGNLVNKQFFGPGTRLTVL.

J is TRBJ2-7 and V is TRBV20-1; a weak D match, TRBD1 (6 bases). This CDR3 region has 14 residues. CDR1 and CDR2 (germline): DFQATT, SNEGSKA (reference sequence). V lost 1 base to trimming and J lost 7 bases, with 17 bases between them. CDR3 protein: CSARVLGTSGEQYF. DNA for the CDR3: TGCAGTGCTAGAGTTCTAGGGACATCGGGTGAGCAGTACTTC.